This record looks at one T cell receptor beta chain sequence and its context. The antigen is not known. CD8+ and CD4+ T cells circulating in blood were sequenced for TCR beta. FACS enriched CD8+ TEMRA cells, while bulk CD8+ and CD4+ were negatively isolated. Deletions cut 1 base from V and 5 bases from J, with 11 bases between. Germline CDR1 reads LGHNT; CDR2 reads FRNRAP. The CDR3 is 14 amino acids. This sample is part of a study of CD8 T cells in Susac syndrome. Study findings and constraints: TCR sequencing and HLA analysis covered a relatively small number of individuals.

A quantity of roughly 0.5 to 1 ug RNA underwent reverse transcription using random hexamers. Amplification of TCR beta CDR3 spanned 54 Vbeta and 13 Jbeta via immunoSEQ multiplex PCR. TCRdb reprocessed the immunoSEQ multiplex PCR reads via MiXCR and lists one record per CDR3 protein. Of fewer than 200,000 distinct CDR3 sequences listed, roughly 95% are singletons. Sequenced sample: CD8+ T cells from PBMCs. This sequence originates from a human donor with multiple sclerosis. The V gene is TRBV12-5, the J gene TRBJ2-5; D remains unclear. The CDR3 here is CASGLGVGSETQYF. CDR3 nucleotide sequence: TGTGCTAGTGGTTTGGGGGTAGGGTCTGAGACCCAGTACTTC.